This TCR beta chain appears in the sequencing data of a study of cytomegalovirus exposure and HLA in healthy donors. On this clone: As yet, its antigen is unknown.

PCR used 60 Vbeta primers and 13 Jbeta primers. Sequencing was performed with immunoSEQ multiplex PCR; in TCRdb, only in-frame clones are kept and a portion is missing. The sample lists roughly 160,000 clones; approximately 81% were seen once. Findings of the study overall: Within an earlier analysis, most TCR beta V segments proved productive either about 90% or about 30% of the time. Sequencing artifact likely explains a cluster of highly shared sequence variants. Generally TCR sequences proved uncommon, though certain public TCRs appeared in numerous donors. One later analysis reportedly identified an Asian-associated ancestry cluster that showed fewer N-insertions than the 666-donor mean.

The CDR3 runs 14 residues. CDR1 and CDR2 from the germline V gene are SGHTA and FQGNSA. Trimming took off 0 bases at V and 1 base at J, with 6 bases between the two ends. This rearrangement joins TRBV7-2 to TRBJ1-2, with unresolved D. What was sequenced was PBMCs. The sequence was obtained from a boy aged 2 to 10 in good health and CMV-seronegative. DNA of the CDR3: TGTGCCAGCAGCTTAGCCGGAGGTAACTATGGCTACACCTTC. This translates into CASSLAGGNYGYTF.